The rows below give T cell receptor beta chains drawn from one sample of a study of T cells in Graves' hyperthyroidism and ophthalmopathy. TCRdb independently ran MiXCR on the multiplex PCR reads; one entry per CDR3 protein. This sample has approximately 430,000 distinct CDR3 sequences, with around a sixth found just once. Input material: blood. All receptors come from a woman between 18 and 29 years old with Graves' hyperthyroidism. Each CDR3 is given with its conserved first and last residue. A D gene is named only where the DNA matches it firmly. Part of the rows lack a size; the others show once, few, many or a class for expanded clones.

v_call	clone_size	j_call	d_call	cdr3_nt	cdr3_aa
TRBV10-3	many	TRBJ2-7	NA	TGTGCCATCAGTGAAACGAATTCCTACGAGCAGTACTTC	CAISETNSYEQYF
TRBV5-1	many	TRBJ2-7	TRBD1	TGCGCCACCCGAACCGGGACAGGGTTCTACGAGCAGTACTTC	CATRTGTGFYEQYF
TRBV25-1	few	TRBJ1-4	TRBD1	TGTGCCAGCAGTCCCGGGACAGGGACTGAAAAACTGTTTTTT	CASSPGTGTEKLFF
TRBV6-1	many	TRBJ1-2	TRBD1	TGTGCCAGCAGTGGGGGACAGGGGGGACCTCGGCATGGCTACACCTTC	CASSGGQGGPRHGYTF
TRBV24-1	many	TRBJ2-1	TRBD2	TGTGCCACCAGGTCCAGCGGGAGAATCGGGGGTCGGGAGAATGAGCAGTTCTTC	CATRSSGRIGGRENEQFF
TRBV20-1	many	TRBJ1-5	TRBD1	TGCAGTGCTAGAGGATTCGGACAGGACAATCAGCCCCAGCATTTT	CSARGFGQDNQPQHF
TRBV7-8	many	TRBJ2-7	TRBD1	TGTGCCAGCAGCCTGGACAGGGGACAATTGTACTACGAGCAGTACTTC	CASSLDRGQLYYEQYF
TRBV29-1	many	TRBJ1-1	NA	TGCAGCGTTGTTCGGGACTTAGGGCGCACTGAAGCTTTCTTT	CSVVRDLGRTEAFF
TRBV18	many	TRBJ1-2	NA	TGTGCCAGCTCACCCACCCAGACCCGGCTTTATGGCTACACCTTC	CASSPTQTRLYGYTF
TRBV4-1	NA	TRBJ2-5	TRBD2	TGCGCCAGCAGGCGGGGACTAGCGGGGGGGAGAGAGGATTGGGAGACCCAGTACTTC	CASRRGLAGGREDWETQYF
TRBV7-2	many	TRBJ2-7	TRBD1	TGTGCCAGCAACCGACAGGGGGCAGGGACCTACGAGCAGTACTTC	CASNRQGAGTYEQYF
TRBV3-1	many	TRBJ2-7	NA	TGTGCCAGCAGCCAAGATGTCAGGGGTCACGAGCAGTACTTC	CASSQDVRGHEQYF
TRBV4-1	NA	TRBJ2-5	NA	TGCGCCAGCAGCCAAGGGTTGGAATACCAAGAGACCCAGTACTTC	CASSQGLEYQETQYF
TRBV5-4	NA	TRBJ2-5	NA	TGTGCCAGCAGCCGACTAGTGGACGAGACCCAGTACTTC	CASSRLVDETQYF
TRBV12-3/TRBV12-4	once	TRBJ1-1	NA	TGTGCCAGCAGTCCTCGTCCAGCGAACACTGAAGCTTTCTTT	CASSPRPANTEAFF
TRBV10-1	many	TRBJ2-7	NA	TGCGCCAGCAGTGCCCGCAGGAACCCCTACGAGCAGTACTTC	CASSARRNPYEQYF
TRBV12-3/TRBV12-4	many	TRBJ2-7	NA	TGTGCCAGCAGTCCAGGTGGAGGGGGGACCCACTCCTACGAGCAGTACTTC	CASSPGGGGTHSYEQYF
TRBV28	many	TRBJ1-2	TRBD1	TGTGCCAGCAGATGGACAGGGAATGTTAACTATCATGGCTACACCTTC	CASRWTGNVNYHGYTF
TRBV10-3	many	TRBJ1-3	NA	TGTGCCATCAGTTTCGGACTGTCCTCTGGAAACACCATATATTTT	CAISFGLSSGNTIYF
TRBV6-5	few	TRBJ1-2	NA	TGTGCCAGCAGTTACTCGACGAGGGGTTCTAACTATGGCTACACCTTC	CASSYSTRGSNYGYTF
TRBV24-1	many	TRBJ2-5	NA	TGTGCCACCAGTGATGAAGAGACCCAGTACTTC	CATSDEETQYF
TRBV18	many	TRBJ1-5	TRBD1	TGTGCCAGCTCAGTCGGACAGGGTACGGATCAGCCCCAGCATTTT	CASSVGQGTDQPQHF
TRBV6-1	many	TRBJ2-5	NA	TGTGCCAGCAGACCGTCTAGCGTCCTGGGGGAGACCCAGTACTTC	CASRPSSVLGETQYF
TRBV6-2/TRBV6-3	many	TRBJ1-2	NA	TGTGCCAGCAGTTACAGGACCTATGGCTACACCTTC	CASSYRTYGYTF
TRBV11-2	NA	TRBJ2-7	TRBD2	TGTGCCAGCAGCTTAGATAGCGGGGGGAGCTCCTACGAGCAGTACTTC	CASSLDSGGSSYEQYF
TRBV28	NA	TRBJ2-5	TRBD1	TGTGCCAGCAGTTTTAAAGACCGGGACAGGGAATTGGAAGAGACCCAGTACTTC	CASSFKDRDRELEETQYF
TRBV11-2	many	TRBJ1-3	NA	TGTGCCAGCAGTTCCCGATGGGGGCAGAGCACCATATATTTT	CASSSRWGQSTIYF
TRBV9	NA	TRBJ2-2	NA	TGTGCCAGCAGCGAATCTCGGAAAATCGACACCGGGGAGCTGTTTTTT	CASSESRKIDTGELFF
TRBV20-1	many	TRBJ2-1	TRBD2	TGCAGTGCCATGGGGGGGTTGGGCCACAATGAGCAGTTCTTC	CSAMGGLGHNEQFF
TRBV19	few	TRBJ1-6	TRBD1	TGTGCCAGTAGTCCAGGGTCCGGGACAGGGACTTCACCCCTCCACTTT	CASSPGSGTGTSPLHF
TRBV5-1	NA	TRBJ1-6	TRBD1	TGCGCCAGCAGCTTGGCCCCCCCCGGACAGGGGTCTAATTCACCCCCCCACTTT	CASSLAPPGQGSNSPPHF
TRBV27	many	TRBJ2-7	NA	TGCGCCAGCAGCTTGAGTCCCTCCTACGAGCAGTACTTC	CASSLSPSYEQYF
TRBV6-1	few	TRBJ1-4	NA	TGTGCCAGCAGGTGGCGATCAGGGAATGAAAAACTGTTTTTT	CASRWRSGNEKLFF
TRBV6-6	many	TRBJ1-5	NA	TGTGCCAGCAGTTACTTGGGTCAGCAGCCCCAGCATTTT	CASSYLGQQPQHF
TRBV20-1	many	TRBJ2-3	NA	TGCAGTGCCCAGACAGGGTTGGGGGGAGGGGCAGATACGCAGTATTTT	CSAQTGLGGGADTQYF
TRBV5-6	many	TRBJ1-1	NA	TGTGCCAGCAGCTTGGAATGCGGGACCACTGAAGCTTTCTTT	CASSLECGTTEAFF
TRBV4-1	NA	TRBJ2-1	NA	TGCGCCAGCAGCCAAACTGGGGTTAATGAGCAGTTCTTC	CASSQTGVNEQFF
TRBV5-8	many	TRBJ2-3	TRBD2	TGTGCCAGCAGCACAACTAGCGGGGCCGGAGATACGCAGTATTTT	CASSTTSGAGDTQYF
TRBV28	many	TRBJ1-5	NA	TGTGCCAGCAGTTTCCCACAGTCCAATCAGCCCCAGCATTTT	CASSFPQSNQPQHF
TRBV11-2	many	TRBJ1-5	NA	TGTGCCAGCAGCTTAAGCCAGACTCAGCCCCAGCATTTT	CASSLSQTQPQHF
TRBV27	many	TRBJ1-5	NA	TGTGCCAGCAGTCCGGGAGAATTCCAGCCCCAGCATTTT	CASSPGEFQPQHF
TRBV10-2	NA	TRBJ2-7	NA	TGCGCCAGCAGTAGACAGTGGGGGAGCGAGCAGTACTTC	CASSRQWGSEQYF
TRBV7-3	many	TRBJ2-4	NA	TGTGCCAGCAGCTCGGGACCACTCGGGAACATTCAGTACTTC	CASSSGPLGNIQYF
TRBV11-1	NA	TRBJ1-1	TRBD1	TGTGCCAGCAGCTTAGCCGGACGATACAGGGGAAAAGCTGAAGCTTTCTTT	CASSLAGRYRGKAEAFF
TRBV6-5	many	TRBJ2-2	NA	TGTGCCAGCAGTTACACAGGACGGACCGGGGAGCTGTTTTTT	CASSYTGRTGELFF
TRBV5-5	few	TRBJ2-1	TRBD2	TGTGCCAGCAGCTTGTTACTAGCGGGAGCCGCTGAGCAGTTCTTC	CASSLLLAGAAEQFF
TRBV20-1	many	TRBJ1-2	TRBD1	TGCAGTGCTGTGCTTGTCGGACAGGGGGACTATGGCTACACCTTC	CSAVLVGQGDYGYTF
TRBV7-2	NA	TRBJ2-1	NA	TGTGCCAGCGGCCTCGCAGGGGTTGTCGATGAGCAGTTCTTC	CASGLAGVVDEQFF
TRBV30	many	TRBJ1-6	TRBD1	TGTGCCTGGAGTAGCAGGACAGGGGATAATTCACCCCTCCACTTT	CAWSSRTGDNSPLHF
TRBV6-5	many	TRBJ2-7	NA	TGTGCCAGCAGTTACTTCGCAGGGTCCTCCTACGAGCAGTACTTC	CASSYFAGSSYEQYF
TRBV5-1	many	TRBJ2-3	TRBD2	TGCGCCAGCGGAGGGACTAGCGGGGGACCGCAGTATTTT	CASGGTSGGPQYF
TRBV2	many	TRBJ2-4	NA	TGTGCCAGCCGGCAGGGGGGTGCCAAAAACATTCAGTACTTC	CASRQGGAKNIQYF
TRBV5-6	few	TRBJ2-1	NA	TGTGCCAGCAGCCTAGGGCCCTGGAATGAGCAGTTCTTC	CASSLGPWNEQFF
TRBV6-5	many	TRBJ1-1	NA	TGTGCCAGCAGTTACTTTGGACAGCGGAACACTGAAGCTTTCTTT	CASSYFGQRNTEAFF
TRBV5-1	NA	TRBJ2-4	NA	TGCGCCAGCAGCCTGGACCCGGGGGACATTCAGTACTTC	CASSLDPGDIQYF